Listed below are T cell receptor beta chains from one sample, sequenced in a study of radiation and T cells in renal cell carcinoma. TCRdb keeps only in-frame clones here, not all; method: immunoSEQ multiplex PCR. This table holds approximately 14,000 clones, roughly three fifths found once. This material consisted of tumor tissue, taken from a patient whose treatment was nephrectomy without radiotherapy. Source of these receptors: a man aged 50 to 60 with renal cell carcinoma. Each CDR3 is given with its conserved first and last residue. D genes are given only for firm matches. Rows give clone size only sometimes, using once, few, many, or a class for an expanded clone.

d_call j_call v_call clone_size cdr3_nt cdr3_aa
- TRBJ1-2 TRBV19 - TGTGCCAGTAGTATAGATCACTCGACAGGAAGTAACTATGGCTACACCTTC CASSIDHSTGSNYGYTF
- TRBJ1-1 TRBV5-4 few TGTGCCAGCAGCCGCACCCCTTCCCTCCCGGGACAAATGAACACTGAAGCTTTCTTT CASSRTPSLPGQMNTEAFF
- TRBJ1-6 TRBV6-6 - TGTGCCAGCACCCCGGACCCCAATAATTCACCCCTCCACTTT CASTPDPNNSPLHF
- TRBJ2-3 TRBV7-8 few TGTGCCAGCAGCTATCCCCAGGGGAGACGCACAGATACGCAGTATTTT CASSYPQGRRTDTQYF
- TRBJ2-5 TRBV27 - TGTGCCAGCAGTTTCCTAGGGGGCCAAGAGACCCAGTACTTC CASSFLGGQETQYF
- TRBJ2-2 TRBV19 - TGTGCCAGTAGTGTTTCCCATCCCGGGGAGCTGTTTTTT CASSVSHPGELFF
- TRBJ2-1 TRBV18 - TGTGCCAGCTCACTAACAGGGGAGGCTTACAATGAGCAGTTCTTC CASSLTGEAYNEQFF
- TRBJ1-1 TRBV6-1 - TGTGCCAGCAATGACAGGAGGAACACTGAAGCTTTCTTT CASNDRRNTEAFF
- TRBJ1-5 TRBV14 - TGTGCCAGCAGCCAAGTAAGAGGGGTCCCTGGGGGACTGAATCAGCCCCAGCATTTT CASSQVRGVPGGLNQPQHF
- TRBJ2-1 TRBV9 - TGTGCCAGCAGCGTAGTGTGGGGGGTTTCCTACAATGAGCAGTTCTTC CASSVVWGVSYNEQFF
- TRBJ1-5 TRBV7-2 - TGTGCCAGCAGCTTTGAGCCCCTTAATCAGCCCCAGCATTTT CASSFEPLNQPQHF
TRBD1 TRBJ1-5 TRBV6-5 - TGTGCCAGCTTCCGGGCCGCAGGGGGGAATCAGCCCCAGCATTTT CASFRAAGGNQPQHF
- TRBJ1-2 TRBV29-1 medium-sized TGCAGCGTTGAAGAAAACTATGGCTACACCTTC CSVEENYGYTF
- TRBJ2-7 TRBV29-1 - TGCAGCGTTGATAGCGGTAACTCCTACGAGCAGTACTTC CSVDSGNSYEQYF
- TRBJ1-4 TRBV7-9 once TGTGCCAGCAGCTTAGCATCTACAGCATATAATGAAAAACTGTTTTTT CASSLASTAYNEKLFF
- TRBJ1-5 TRBV6-1 few TGTGCCAGCAGTGTTGGGATTCGGGACAATCAGCCCCAGCATTTT CASSVGIRDNQPQHF
- TRBJ2-7 TRBV18 - TGTGCCAGCTCACCGGGTGTAGGGGGAGGAAACGAGCAGTACTTC CASSPGVGGGNEQYF
- TRBJ1-4 TRBV25-1 medium-sized TGTGCCAGCAGTGAACATTTTTTAGAGAGGGGTGAAAAACTGTTTTTT CASSEHFLERGEKLFF
TRBD1 TRBJ1-6 TRBV30 - TGTGCCTGGAGTCCCGGTGGGACAGATAATTCACCCCTCCACTTT CAWSPGGTDNSPLHF
- TRBJ2-5 TRBV19 - TGTGCCAGTAGTATAGATCTTACCAGGTTCCAAGAGACCCAGTACTTC CASSIDLTRFQETQYF
- TRBJ1-2 TRBV11-2 - TGTGCCAGCAGCTTAGACAGGACCCGCGGCTACACCTTC CASSLDRTRGYTF
- TRBJ2-7 TRBV19 - TGTGCCAGTGGACAGTTATCCGAGCAGTACTTC CASGQLSEQYF
TRBD1 TRBJ1-2 TRBV7-8 - TGTGCCAGCAGCGCCGGGACAGGGATTGAAGGCTACACCTTC CASSAGTGIEGYTF
TRBD1 TRBJ1-3 TRBV9 - TGTGCCAGCAGCCCGGGGACAGGATCACTGGATGGCACCATATATTTT CASSPGTGSLDGTIYF
TRBD1 TRBJ2-7 TRBV6-1 few TGTGCCCACAGCCCGGGACAGATCTACGAGCAGTACTTC CAHSPGQIYEQYF
- TRBJ2-1 TRBV5-4 - TGTGCCAGCAGCTTGGGACTTGGGAAGGTGAATGAGCAGTTCTTC CASSLGLGKVNEQFF
- TRBJ1-6 TRBV5-6 - TGTGCCAGCAGGAGGACGGACTCTTATTCACCCCTCCACTTT CASRRTDSYSPLHF
- TRBJ2-4 TRBV5-6 - TGTGCCAGCAGCCTCATCTCGCGGGCCAAAAACATTCAGTACTTC CASSLISRAKNIQYF
- TRBJ1-1 TRBV10-2 - TGCGCCACCGGACAGCAGATGAACACTGAAGCTTTCTTT CATGQQMNTEAFF
- TRBJ1-5 TRBV6-1 few TGTGCCAGCAACACACAGGCCAGCAATCAGCCCCAGCATTTT CASNTQASNQPQHF
TRBD2 TRBJ2-7 TRBV9 - TGTGCCAGCAGCGTAGATATCGGGGGGGTCCCCTCCTACGAGCAGTACTTC CASSVDIGGVPSYEQYF
TRBD1 TRBJ1-2 TRBV5-6 - TGTGTGTGGGGTTCTGGACAGGGTCTGAGCTATGGCTACACCTTC CVWGSGQGLSYGYTF
- TRBJ2-7 TRBV7-3 few TGTGCCAGCAGCCCCACCCGGGACTTTTACGAGCAGTACTTC CASSPTRDFYEQYF
TRBD1 TRBJ1-2 TRBV7-2 - TGTGCCAGCAGCTTATATGACAGGGTGGGAGGCTACACCTTC CASSLYDRVGGYTF
- TRBJ2-1 TRBV19 - TGTGCCAGTAGTATAAGTGGGCAAAACAATGAGCAGTTCTTC CASSISGQNNEQFF
- TRBJ1-5 TRBV5-5 - TGTGCCAGCAGCTTGGACGGGAATCAGCCCCAGCATTTT CASSLDGNQPQHF
- TRBJ1-2 TRBV9 - TGTGCCAGCAGCGTAGAGGCGGACAGTCAGCGCACCTTC CASSVEADSQRTF
TRBD2 TRBJ2-1 TRBV7-9 - TGTGCCAGCAGCCACGGCCCTAGCGGGGTGTTCTACAATGAGCAGTTCTTC CASSHGPSGVFYNEQFF
- TRBJ1-4 TRBV27 medium-sized TGTGCCAGCAGTTATTCATTCTCGGGCCGACCGTTTTTT CASSYSFSGRPFF
- TRBJ1-4 TRBV6-6 - TGTGCCATCAGTGAGACATCAGGGATGAGTGAAAAACTGTTTTTT CAISETSGMSEKLFF
TRBD2 TRBJ2-2 TRBV10-3 - TGTGCCACCCACATAGCGGGGAGGGACACCGGGGAGCTGTTTTTT CATHIAGRDTGELFF
TRBD2 TRBJ2-3 TRBV11-1 - TGTGCCAGCAGACGGACTAGCGGGGCTTCTAGCACAGATACGCAGTATTTT CASRRTSGASSTDTQYF
- TRBJ2-3 TRBV27 - TGTGCCAGCAGTTTATATTATGGGTATTTTAGCACAGATACGCAGTATTTT CASSLYYGYFSTDTQYF
TRBD1 TRBJ2-2 TRBV14 few TGTGCCAGCAGCCTGGACAGGGGGCGAGAATGGACCGGGGAGCTGTTTTTT CASSLDRGREWTGELFF
TRBD1 TRBJ1-1 TRBV30 - TGTGCCTGGACGACAGGGGCACTTGGAACTGAAGCTTTCTTT CAWTTGALGTEAFF
- TRBJ1-2 TRBV15 few TGTGCCACCAGCAGAGAAGGACAGTCCTATGGCTACACCTTC CATSREGQSYGYTF
TRBD2 TRBJ2-3 TRBV4-2 - TGTGCCAGCAGCCGTAGCGGGGACAGCACAGATACGCAGTATTTT CASSRSGDSTDTQYF
- TRBJ1-1 TRBV20-1 - TGCAGTGCCCCCCTGAACACTGAAGCTTTCTTT CSAPLNTEAFF
- TRBJ1-2 TRBV30 few TGTGCCTGGAGTGGCGAGGGTAGGGGTGGCTACACCTTC CAWSGEGRGGYTF